This TCR beta chain was sequenced for a study of patients and donors after allogeneic stem cell transplantation. Deletions cut 5 bases from V and 4 bases from J, with 14 bases between. This CDR3 region has 15 residues. Germline values: CDR1 SGHAT, CDR2 FQNNGV. MiXCR, applied by TCRdb to the RT-PCR reads, yields one record per CDR3 protein. The sample contains roughly 960,000 distinct CDR3 sequences, about a sixth of which appear only once. The sequence was collected from a human donor who was either an allogeneic HSCT recipient or a stem cell or donor lymphocyte infusion donor (not recorded which). It is not recorded whose cells these are; they may come from a transplant donor. The rearrangement joins TRBV11-2 to TRBJ2-2; D possibly corresponds to TRBD1 (6 bases). Sequencing input: blood, either unsorted or a sorted T cell fraction (not recorded which). CDR3: CASSILQGSTGELFF. In DNA form, the CDR3 reads TGTGCCAGCAGCATCTTACAGGGATCCACCGGGGAGCTGTTTTTT.